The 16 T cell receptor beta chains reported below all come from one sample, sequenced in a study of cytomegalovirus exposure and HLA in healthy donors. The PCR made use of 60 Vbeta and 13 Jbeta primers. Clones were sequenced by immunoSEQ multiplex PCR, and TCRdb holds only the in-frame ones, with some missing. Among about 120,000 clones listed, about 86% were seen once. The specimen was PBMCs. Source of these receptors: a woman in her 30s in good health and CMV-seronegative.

The CDR3 bases are TGCGCCAGCAGCTACAGCACAGATACGCAGTATTTT. It specifies CASSYSTDTQYF. This sequence joins TRBV10-1 and TRBJ2-3; unclear D gene. The CDR3 sequence is 12 residues long. V was trimmed by 6 bases and J by 0 bases, leaving 4 bases between them. Germline CDR1 and CDR2: WNHNN and SYGVQD (reference sequence).

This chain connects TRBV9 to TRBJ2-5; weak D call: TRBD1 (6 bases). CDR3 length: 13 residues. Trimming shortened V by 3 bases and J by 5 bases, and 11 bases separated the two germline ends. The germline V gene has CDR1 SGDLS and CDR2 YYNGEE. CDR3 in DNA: TGTGCCAGCAGCGCCACAGGGTTGGAGACCCAGTACTTC. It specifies CASSATGLETQYF.

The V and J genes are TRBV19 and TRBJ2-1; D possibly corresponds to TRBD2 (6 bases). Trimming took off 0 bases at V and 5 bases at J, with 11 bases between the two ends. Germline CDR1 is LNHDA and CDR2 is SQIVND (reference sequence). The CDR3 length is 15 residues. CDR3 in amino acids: CASSIETRTHNEQFF. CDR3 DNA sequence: TGTGCCAGTAGTATAGAGACTAGGACCCACAATGAGCAGTTCTTC.

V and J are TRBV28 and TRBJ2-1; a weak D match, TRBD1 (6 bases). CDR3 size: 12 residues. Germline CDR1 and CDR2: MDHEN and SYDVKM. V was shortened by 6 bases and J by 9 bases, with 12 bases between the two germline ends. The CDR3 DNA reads TGTGCCAGCAGCCCAACAGGGTTTGAGCAGTTCTTC. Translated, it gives CASSPTGFEQFF.

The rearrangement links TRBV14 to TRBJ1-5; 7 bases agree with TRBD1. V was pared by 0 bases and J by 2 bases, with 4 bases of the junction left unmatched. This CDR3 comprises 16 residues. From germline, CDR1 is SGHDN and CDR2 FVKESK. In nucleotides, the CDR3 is TGTGCCAGCAGCCAAGATTGGCAGGGGGGCAATCAGCCCCAGCATTTT. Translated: CASSQDWQGGNQPQHF.

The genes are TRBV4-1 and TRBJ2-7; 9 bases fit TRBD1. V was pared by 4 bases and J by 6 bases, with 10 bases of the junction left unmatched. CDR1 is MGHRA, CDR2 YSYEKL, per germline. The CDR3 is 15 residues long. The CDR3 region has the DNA TGCGCCAGCAGCCTTCCGGGACAGGGTTTTCGCGAGCAGTACTTC. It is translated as CASSLPGQGFREQYF.

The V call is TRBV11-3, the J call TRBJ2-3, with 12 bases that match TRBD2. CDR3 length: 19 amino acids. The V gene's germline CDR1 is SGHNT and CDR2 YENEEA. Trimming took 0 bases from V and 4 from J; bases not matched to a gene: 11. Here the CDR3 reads CASSLDPKKTSGRADTQYF. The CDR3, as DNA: TGTGCCAGCAGCTTAGACCCTAAAAAGACTAGCGGGAGAGCAGATACGCAGTATTTT.

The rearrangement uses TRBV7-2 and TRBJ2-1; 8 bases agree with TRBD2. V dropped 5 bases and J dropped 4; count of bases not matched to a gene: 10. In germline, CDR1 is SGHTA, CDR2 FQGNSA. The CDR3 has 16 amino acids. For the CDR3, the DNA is TGTGCCAGCAGCACTCCCGGGACTAGGCTATACAATGAGCAGTTCTTC. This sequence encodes CASSTPGTRLYNEQFF.

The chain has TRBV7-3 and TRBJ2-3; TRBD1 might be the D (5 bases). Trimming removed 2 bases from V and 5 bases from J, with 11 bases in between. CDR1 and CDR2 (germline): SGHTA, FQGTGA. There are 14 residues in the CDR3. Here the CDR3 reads CASSLQGQGDTQYF. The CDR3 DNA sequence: TGTGCCAGCAGCTTACAGGGTCAAGGAGATACGCAGTATTTT. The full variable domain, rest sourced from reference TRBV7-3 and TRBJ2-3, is GAGVSQTPSNKVTEKGKYVELRCDPISGHTALYWYRQSLGQGPEFLIYFQGTGAADDSGLPNDRFFAVRPEGSVSTLKIQRTERGDSAVYLCASSLQGQGDTQYFGPGTRLTVL.

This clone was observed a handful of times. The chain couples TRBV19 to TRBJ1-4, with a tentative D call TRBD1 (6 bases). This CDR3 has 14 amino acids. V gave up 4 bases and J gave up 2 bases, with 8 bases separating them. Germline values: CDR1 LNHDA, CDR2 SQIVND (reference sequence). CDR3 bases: TGTGCCAGTAGTACAGGGGAGACTAATGAAAAACTGTTTTTT. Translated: CASSTGETNEKLFF. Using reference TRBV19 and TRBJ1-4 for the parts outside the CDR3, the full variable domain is DGGITQSPKYLFRKEGQNVTLSCEQNLNHDAMYWYRQDPGQGLRLIYYSQIVNDFQKGDIAEGYSVSREKKESFPLTVTSAQKNPTAFYLCASSTGETNEKLFFGSGTQLSVL.

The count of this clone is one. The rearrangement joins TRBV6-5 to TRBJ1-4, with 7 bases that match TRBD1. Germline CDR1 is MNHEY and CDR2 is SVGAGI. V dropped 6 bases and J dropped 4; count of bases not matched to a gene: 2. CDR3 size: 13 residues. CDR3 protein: CASRRDSNEKLFF. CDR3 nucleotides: TGTGCCAGCAGACGGGACAGTAATGAAAAACTGTTTTTT.

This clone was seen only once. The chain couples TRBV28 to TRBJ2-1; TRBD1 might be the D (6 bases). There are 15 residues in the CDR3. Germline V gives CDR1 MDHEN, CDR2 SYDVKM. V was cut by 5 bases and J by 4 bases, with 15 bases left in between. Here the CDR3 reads CASSRQRQVYNEQFF. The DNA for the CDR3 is TGTGCCAGCAGTCGACAAAGACAGGTATACAATGAGCAGTTCTTC.

CDR3 loop: CASSLGSGLGKAFF. The CDR3 bases are TGCGCCAGCAGCTTGGGATCAGGGTTGGGGAAGGCTTTCTTT. This chain joins TRBV5-1 and TRBJ1-1; D perhaps matches TRBD1 (5 bases). Trimming cost V 0 bases and J 11 bases, with 17 bases left between them. The CDR3 runs 14 residues. CDR1 is SGHRS, CDR2 YFSETQ, per germline. The full variable domain, rest sourced from reference TRBV5-1 and TRBJ1-1, is KAGVTQTPRYLIKTRGQQVTLSCSPISGHRSVSWYQQTPGQGLQFLFEYFSETQRNKGNFPGRFSGRQFSNSRSEMNVSTLELGDSALYLCASSLGSGLGKAFFGQGTRLTVV.

The CDR3 loop is CASSLSTRLAGQSSYNEQFF. For the CDR3, the DNA is TGCGCCAGCAGCTTGTCAACTAGACTAGCGGGACAAAGCTCCTACAATGAGCAGTTCTTC. J is TRBJ2-1 and V is TRBV5-1; 11 nucleotides align to TRBD2. CDR1 is SGHRS and CDR2 is YFSETQ in the germline V gene. The V segment lost 1 base and the J segment 0 bases; nucleotides outside the gene matches: 12. This CDR3 has 20 residues.

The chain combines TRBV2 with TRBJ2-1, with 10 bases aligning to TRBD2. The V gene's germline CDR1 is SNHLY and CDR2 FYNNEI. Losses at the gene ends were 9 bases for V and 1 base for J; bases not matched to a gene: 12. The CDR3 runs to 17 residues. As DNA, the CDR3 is TGTGCCAGGGAGCGGGAGGGCCCAACCGCATCCTACAATGAGCAGTTCTTC. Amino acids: CAREREGPTASYNEQFF.

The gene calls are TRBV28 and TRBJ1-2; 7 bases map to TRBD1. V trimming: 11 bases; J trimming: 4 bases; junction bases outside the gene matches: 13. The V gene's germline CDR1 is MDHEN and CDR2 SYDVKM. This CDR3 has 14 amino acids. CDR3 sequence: CAASRGGGLYGYTF. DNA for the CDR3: TGTGCCGCGAGTCGTGGAGGGGGCCTCTATGGCTACACCTTC.